This T cell receptor beta chain comes out of a study of blood T cell repertoires in COVID-19. Study in general: Sources were T cells, B-cell-depleted T cells, or PBMCs; the material itself was cDNA or gDNA.

The protocol was immunoSEQ multiplex PCR, while the TCRdb copy is restricted to in-frame clones and leaves out a portion. The data contain more than 200,000 clones, over 70% of them singletons. The V gene's germline CDR1 is LGHDT and CDR2 YNNKEL (reference sequence). V lost 1 base, J lost 5 bases, and 13 bases stayed unmatched. The CDR3 has 19 amino acids. Sequenced input: peripheral blood. The V call is TRBV3-1 (or the pseudogene TRBV3-2), the J call TRBJ2-1, with 11 bases lining up with TRBD2. The source of this sequence is a man aged 35 to 55 with active or convalescent COVID-19. CDR3 coding DNA: TGTGCCAGCAGCCAAGCTTTAGCGGGGGGGCCGTGGGTCGACAATGAGCAGTTCTTC. Its translation: CASSQALAGGPWVDNEQFF.